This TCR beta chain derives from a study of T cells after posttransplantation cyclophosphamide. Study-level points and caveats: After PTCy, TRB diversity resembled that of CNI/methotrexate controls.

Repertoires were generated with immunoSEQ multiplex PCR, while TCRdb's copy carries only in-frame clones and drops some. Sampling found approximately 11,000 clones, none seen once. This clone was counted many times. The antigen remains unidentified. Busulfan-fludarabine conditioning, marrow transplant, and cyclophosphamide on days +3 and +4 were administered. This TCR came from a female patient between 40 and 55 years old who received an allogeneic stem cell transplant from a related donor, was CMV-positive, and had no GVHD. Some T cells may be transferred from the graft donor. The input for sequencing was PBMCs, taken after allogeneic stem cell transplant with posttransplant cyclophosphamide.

The chain's CDR3 is CASSPTGSNEKLFF. CDR3 bases: TGTGCCAGCAGCCCGACAGGGTCCAATGAAAAACTGTTTTTT. The chain carries TRBV11-2 and TRBJ1-4, with 7 bases fitting TRBD1. Trimming took 5 bases from V and 5 from J; bases not matched to a gene: 5. CDR1 and CDR2 from the germline V gene are SGHAT and FQNNGV. This CDR3 region has 14 residues.